This T cell receptor beta chain was identified during a study of CD8+CD57+ T cells in acquired aplastic anemia (dated by TCRdb to the late 2010s). As for the study more broadly: Extracted DNA from sorted CD4+ and CD8+ cells averaged 3.2 ug, ranging from about 0.18 to 27.4 ug. CD8+CD57+ expansion was defined as frequency above the mean frequency observed in healthy subjects.

What the research found in general, with its limitations: Although some 28 CD8+ CDR3 sequences were shared by patients and controls, these sequences appeared highly expressed in patients and within the immunodominant clones of patients. No significant difference in CD8+ Simpson's diversity was found between patients and healthy controls (P=0.060).

Patients chosen for sequencing had shown expansion of CD8+CD57+ cells by flow cytometry. Every patient had a diagnosis of severe acquired aplastic anemia based on International Study of Aplastic Anemia and Agranulocytosis and Camitta criteria. Patients had received no therapy at the time of blood sampling. In the study, sorted CD4+ and CD8+ blood T cells from patients with severe aplastic anemia and from healthy subjects underwent deep sequencing of TCR repertoires. Patients were enrolled in the USA under clinicaltrials.gov protocols 00001620, 01623167, 00001397, 00071045, 00081523 and 00961064. Ficoll-Paque density gradient centrifugation was used to isolate peripheral blood mononuclear cells. Before DNA was extracted, CD4+ and CD8+ T cells were sorted using either FACS or magnetic beads. This clonotype was observed many times. Its antigen has not been determined. Per-nucleotide qualities are absent, and no much larger clonotype sits a single base away.

Genomic DNA was used as template for profiling of TCR beta VDJ combinations and CDR3 sequences. TCR repertoire sequencing was run on an Illumina HiSeq 2000. The original methods were these. Repertoires were assessed using TRBV/TRBJ rearrangement plots, CDR3 size and DJ length profiles, and Simpson's diversity index. The most abundant DNA sequence in the deep sequencing data was defined as the immunodominant clone. CDR3 amino acid sequences were checked for sharing between subjects and were compared against published repertoires and the VDJdb database. The public reads were reanalyzed by TCRdb: fastp trimming at Q25, MiXCR alignment, in-frame beta chains only. For every CDR3 protein sequence, its rows merge into one entry that carries the most common genes and DNA. The V and J calls were not made by the authors but by TCRdb's processing. The sample profile shows roughly 240,000 distinct CDR3 sequences; approximately 45% of them were found once. Of the sample, 6.5% to 10% is held by the ten largest clones.

Clipping removes 3 bases from V and 2 bases from J, with 8 as the unmatched junction base count. For CDR1 and CDR2, the germline V gene lists SGDLS and YYNGEE. The CDR3 spans 15 residues, from the cysteine through the phenylalanine. Only the CDR3 portion is preserved as DNA: 45 bases, with reading frame beginning at the first base. The sequencing sample was made of sorted CD4+, CD8+, or CD8+CD57+ T cells (not recorded which) from PBMCs. This TCR came from a human donor with aplastic anemia. The rearranged chain carries TRBV9 and TRBJ2-7; TRBD1 agrees with 7 junctional bases. At the DNA level, the sequence is TGTGCCAGCAGCGCCGAGGGGGCGGAAGCCTACGAGCAGTACTTC. Its translation reads: CASSAEGAEAYEQYF.